The 29 T cell receptor beta chains presented below share a single source sample, sequenced in a study of T cells in Graves' hyperthyroidism and ophthalmopathy. Amplified regions were TCR beta CDR3 sequences from RNA transcripts. First-round RT-PCR with HTBI primers amplified the TCR CDR3 region. TCRdb reprocessed the multiplex PCR reads via MiXCR and lists one record per CDR3 protein. The sample yields some 620,000 distinct CDR3 sequences, about 16% seen once. Specimen: blood. The receptors derive from a woman aged 25-40 years with Graves' hyperthyroidism.

This clonotype was seen once. CDR3 sequence reads: CATSDLPGTTNEQFF. CDR3 in DNA: TGTGCCACCAGTGATCTACCCGGGACTACGAATGAGCAGTTCTTC. The chain is built from TRBV24-1 and TRBJ2-1; 7 positions agree with TRBD2. The CDR3 runs 15 residues. Per the germline V gene, CDR1 is KGHDR and CDR2 is SFDVKD. The V gene end was trimmed by 3 bases and the J gene end by 7 bases; junction bases not matched to a gene: 8.

The J gene is TRBJ2-7, the V gene TRBV29-1; TRBD1 matches 10 bases. Germline CDR1 and CDR2: SQVTM and ANQGSEA. This CDR3 comprises 14 residues. Losses at the gene ends were 2 bases for V and 6 bases for J; bases not matched to a gene: 7. CDR3 sequence: CSVEKAGQGSEQYF. CDR3 DNA sequence: TGCAGCGTTGAAAAGGCGGGACAGGGGTCCGAGCAGTACTTC.

On this clonotype itself: With a much larger clone just one base away, this may be a read error. The chain has TRBV30 and TRBJ2-5, with D possibly matching TRBD2 (6 bases). The CDR3 spans 14 residues. V was trimmed by 2 bases and J by 2 bases, leaving 12 bases between them. Germline V lookup: CDR1 GTSNPN, CDR2 SVGIG (reference sequence). CDR3 DNA: TGTGCCTGGAGTCTGGGACTGACGCAAGAGACCCAGTACTTC. It yields the protein CAWSLGLTQETQYF.

Ten or more counts support this clonotype. J is TRBJ1-1 and V is TRBV3-1; D is unresolved. The CDR3 extends over 13 amino acids. The germline V and J ends were trimmed by 2 bases and 0 bases, with 4 bases remaining between them. CDR1 and CDR2 (germline): LGHDT, YNNKEL (reference sequence). CDR3 nucleotides: TGTGCCAGCAGCCAATTTCTGAACACTGAAGCTTTCTTT. Translated: CASSQFLNTEAFF.

Many counts were recorded for this clonotype. The J gene is TRBJ2-1, the V gene TRBV20-1; 8 bases agree with TRBD2. Germline loops: CDR1 DFQATT, CDR2 SNEGSKA (reference sequence). The CDR3 runs 15 residues. Trimming cost V 0 bases and J 8 bases; bases outside gene matches: 9. The CDR3 DNA follows: TGCAGTGCTAGAGATGGGCTAGCGGGTAAGGATGAGCAGTTCTTC. This encodes CSARDGLAGKDEQFF.

The chain uses TRBV6-1 and TRBJ2-3, with TRBD2 as a possible D gene (7 bases). CDR1 MNHNS and CDR2 SASEGT come from the germline V gene. This CDR3 spans 18 amino acids. V was cut by 5 bases and J by 4 bases, with 25 bases left in between. The CDR3: CASSLGPGGLERADTQYF. The CDR3 DNA reads TGTGCCAGCAGTCTTGGGCCCGGGGGGCTAGAAAGGGCAGATACGCAGTATTTT.

This clonotype was picked up many times. The chain employs TRBV11-3 and TRBJ1-1; D ambiguous. V dropped 1 base and J dropped 4 bases, with 13 bases sitting between them. Germline V gives CDR1 SGHNT, CDR2 YENEEA. CDR3 length equals 15 residues. The CDR3 DNA reads as TGTGCCAGCAGCTTAGCTACAGCCCGGGGCACTGAAGCTTTCTTT. This encodes CASSLATARGTEAFF. Full variable domain (outside the CDR3, taken from reference TRBV11-3 and TRBJ1-1): EAGVVQSPRYKIIEKKQPVAFWCNPISGHNTLYWYLQNLGQGPELLIRYENEEAVDDSQLPKDRFSAERLKGVDSTLKIQPAELGDSAVYLCASSLATARGTEAFFGQGTRLTVV.

Of note for this clonotype: This may come from a read error, since a much larger clone is one base off. V gene TRBV19 combines with J gene TRBJ1-5, with D tentatively TRBD1 (5 bases). V lost 7 bases, J lost 0 bases, and 13 bases lay in between. The CDR3 consists of 15 residues. From germline, CDR1 is LNHDA and CDR2 SQIVND (reference sequence). CDR3 loop: CASKDRRDSNQPQHF. The CDR3 bases are TGTGCCAGTAAAGACAGACGCGATAGCAATCAGCCCCAGCATTTT.

This clonotype was seen repeatedly, ten times or more. The CDR3 coding sequence is TGTGCCAGCAGCCAAGAGCGGGAGTTCTACAATGAGCAGTTCTTC. As protein: CASSQEREFYNEQFF. V and J are TRBV11-1 and TRBJ2-1; TRBD2 matches at 8 bases. The CDR3 totals 15 residues. Germline V CDR1 and CDR2: SGHAT, FQDESV (reference sequence). Unmatched junction bases numbered 6, after V lost 5 bases and J lost 3 bases.

This clonotype was detected many times. The chain has TRBV2 and TRBJ2-7; TRBD2 is a possible D gene (7 bases). The ends were cut back, 2 bases at V and 3 bases at J, with 20 bases in the middle. This CDR3 comprises 17 residues. The germline gives CDR1 SNHLY, CDR2 FYNNEI. The CDR3 coding sequence is TGTGCCAGCAGTGAAACGGGGGGTACCGGGACACACTACGAGCAGTACTTC. Protein: CASSETGGTGTHYEQYF.

This clonotype was recorded many times. This rearrangement joins TRBV27 to TRBJ2-7; D is perhaps TRBD1 or TRBD2 (5 bases each). In germline, CDR1 is MNHEY, CDR2 SMNVEV (reference sequence). The CDR3 has 16 residues. V lost 5 bases, J lost 3 bases, and 20 bases lay in between. The CDR3 loop is CASSPLGTAKDYEQYF. CDR3 nucleotide sequence: TGTGCCAGCAGTCCCTTGGGGACCGCGAAGGACTACGAGCAGTACTTC.

The rearrangement uses TRBV20-1 and TRBJ2-5; D might be TRBD2 (6 bases). The germline V gene encodes CDR1 DFQATT and CDR2 SNEGSKA (reference sequence). The V end was cut by 0 bases, the J end by 12 bases, with 11 bases between. This CDR3 comprises 11 residues. CDR3 region: CSARDLRREYF. As DNA, the CDR3 is TGCAGTGCTAGAGATCTTCGGAGGGAGTACTTC.

In this sample, this clonotype turned up a few times. This chain uses TRBV7-3 with TRBJ2-7; 9 bases match TRBD2. CDR3 size: 15 residues. The V gene's germline CDR1 is SGHTA and CDR2 FQGTGA. J gave up 2 bases and V 5 bases, and 7 bases lay outside the gene matches. The CDR3 DNA is TGTGCCAGCAGCATCCTAGCGGGAAAGACCTACGAGCAGTACTTC. This codes for CASSILAGKTYEQYF.

The V call is TRBV19, the J call TRBJ2-7; TRBD1 aligns across 8 bases. This CDR3 spans 17 amino acids. Germline CDR1 and CDR2: LNHDA and SQIVND (reference sequence). The V segment lost 3 bases and the J segment 2 bases; nucleotides outside the gene matches: 12. CDR3 in amino acids: CASSMGGLTGDTYEQYF. The CDR3 nucleotides read TGTGCCAGTAGTATGGGGGGTTTGACAGGGGACACCTACGAGCAGTACTTC.

This clonotype was counted at least ten times. The chain carries TRBV2 and TRBJ2-5; D may match TRBD1 or TRBD2 (5 bases each). Deletions cut 5 bases from V and 5 bases from J, with 18 bases between. The V gene's germline CDR1 is SNHLY and CDR2 FYNNEI. The CDR3 loop spans 15 amino acids. The CDR3 here is CASSFLNRWDETQYF. CDR3 in DNA: TGTGCCAGCAGTTTCCTTAACCGTTGGGACGAGACCCAGTACTTC.

This clonotype was recorded at least ten times. The CDR3 spells CASSFAQSYGYTF. The CDR3 DNA reads as TGTGCCAGCAGCTTTGCACAGAGCTATGGCTACACCTTC. The chain combines TRBV7-6 with TRBJ1-2; D is unclear. The CDR3 loop spans 13 amino acids. CDR1 and CDR2 (germline): SGHVS, FNYEAQ. V was shortened by 3 bases and J by 4 bases, with 9 bases between the two germline ends.

The J gene is TRBJ1-2, the V gene TRBV10-3, with 8 bases aligning to TRBD1. CDR3 length: 13 residues. Germline values: CDR1 ENHRY, CDR2 SYGVKD. The junction had 8 bases not matched to a gene; V was cut back by 10 bases and J by 4 bases. The CDR3 loop is CATTRGPGYGYTF. CDR3 nucleotides: TGTGCCACAACCAGGGGGCCCGGCTATGGCTACACCTTC.

This clonotype appeared many times. The rearrangement uses TRBV7-8 and TRBJ2-1; D is possibly TRBD2 (6 bases). Between the trimmed V and J ends, which lost 2 bases and 0 bases, there was a span of 11 bases. This CDR3 comprises 16 residues. Germline V gene sequence: CDR1 SGHVS, CDR2 FQNEAQ. The CDR3: CASSLPSASSYNEQFF. The CDR3 nucleotides are TGTGCCAGCAGCTTACCTAGCGCTAGCTCCTACAATGAGCAGTTCTTC.

This clonotype was picked up many times. CDR3 amino acids: CAWSRTGASGNTIYF. CDR3 nucleotides: TGTGCCTGGAGCAGAACAGGTGCCTCTGGAAACACCATATATTTT. The chain carries TRBV30 and TRBJ1-3, with D possibly matching TRBD1 (5 bases). The germline V and J ends were trimmed by 3 bases and 0 bases, with 12 bases remaining between them. The V gene's germline CDR1 is GTSNPN and CDR2 SVGIG (reference sequence). CDR3 size: 15 residues.

This clonotype was detected ten times or more. CDR3 sequence reads: CASSVYPNQETQYF. As DNA, the CDR3 is TGTGCCAGCAGCGTCTACCCAAACCAAGAGACCCAGTACTTC. The genes are TRBV7-9 and TRBJ2-5, with D hard to call. The CDR3 has 14 residues. In germline, CDR1 is SEHNR, CDR2 FQNEAQ (reference sequence). The V end was cut by 5 bases, the J end by 0 bases, with 10 bases between.

This clonotype was detected many times. The chain combines TRBV20-1 with TRBJ2-1, with D possibly TRBD2 on 5 matching bases. CDR1 DFQATT and CDR2 SNEGSKA come from the germline V gene (reference sequence). The CDR3 extends over 15 amino acids. Trimming stripped 3 bases from V and 4 bases from J, with 16 bases between. The CDR3 sequence is CSASRGRVMYNEQFF. The CDR3 nucleotides are TGCAGTGCTAGTAGAGGGCGGGTGATGTACAATGAGCAGTTCTTC.

The rearrangement uses TRBV28 and TRBJ2-7, with 10 bases fitting TRBD1. This CDR3 comprises 18 residues. The J segment lost 2 bases and the V segment lost 6 bases, leaving 16 bases of the junction unmatched. The V gene's germline CDR1 is MDHEN and CDR2 SYDVKM. The CDR3 nucleotides are TGTGCCAGCAGCTCCCCTAAACTCTCCGGACAGGGGGCCTACGAGCAGTACTTC. This codes for CASSSPKLSGQGAYEQYF.

This clonotype has more than one count but fewer than ten. This chain uses TRBV11-2 with TRBJ2-3; no clear D gene. Germline-derived CDR1 and CDR2 are SGHAT and FQNNGV. This CDR3 has 16 residues. Trimming left V 5 bases short and J 4 bases short, with 19 bases between. In nucleotides, the CDR3 is TGTGCCAGCAGCGAACGATGGCCTAGGGTCTCAGATACGCAGTATTTT. This gives the protein CASSERWPRVSDTQYF.

About this clonotype: A much larger clone lies a single base off, so this may be a read error. The J gene is TRBJ1-1, the V gene TRBV7-9; D not certain. This CDR3 has 12 amino acids. Germline V gene lookup returns CDR1 SEHNR and CDR2 FQNEAQ (reference sequence). CDR3 DNA: TGTGCCAGCAGCTTAGGACTCACTGAAGCTTCCTTT. Translating gives CASSLGLTEASF.

This clonotype has a handful of counts. CDR3 loop: CSARVSGAATYNEQFF. The CDR3 nucleotides read TGCAGTGCTAGAGTCTCAGGAGCGGCAACCTACAATGAGCAGTTCTTC. The chain links TRBV20-1 to TRBJ2-1; tentatively, D is TRBD2 (5 bases). This CDR3 spans 16 amino acids. Trimming took off 1 base at V and 2 bases at J, with 15 bases between the two ends. The germline CDR1 and CDR2 sequences are DFQATT and SNEGSKA (reference sequence).

The CDR3 loop is CASSYPWGSGISGELFF. As DNA, the CDR3 is TGTGCCAGCAGTTACCCGTGGGGTAGCGGGATTTCCGGGGAGCTGTTTTTT. This chain connects TRBV6-2 or TRBV6-3 to TRBJ2-2, with 8 bases that match TRBD2. The CDR3 loop spans 17 amino acids. From germline, CDR1 is MNHEY and CDR2 SVGEGT. V shed 2 bases and J 6 bases; nucleotides not matched to a gene: 11.

This clonotype was seen repeatedly, ten times or more. The chain links TRBV27 to TRBJ2-7, with D possibly being TRBD2 (5 bases). Per germline, CDR1 MNHEY and CDR2 SMNVEV (reference sequence). V was clipped by 2 bases and J by 2 bases, with 10 bases between them. This CDR3 is built from 14 residues. The CDR3 spells CASSLSGTTYEQYF. DNA of the CDR3: TGTGCCAGCAGTTTAAGCGGAACCACCTACGAGCAGTACTTC.

Notes on this clonotype: This may arise from a read error, as a much more abundant clone is one base away. This chain connects TRBV28 to TRBJ2-7, with D maybe TRBD2 (6 bases). CDR3 length: 14 amino acids. Germline V gene data show CDR1 as MDHEN and CDR2 as SYDVKM. CDR3 sequence: CASSLVGTGYEQHF. The DNA of the CDR3 is TGTGCCAGCAGTTTAGTAGGGACTGGGTACGAGCAGCACTTC. Looking up the rest from reference TRBV28 and TRBJ2-7 gives the full variable domain: DVKVTQSSRYLVKRTGEKVFLECVQDMDHENMFWYRQDPGLGLRLIYFSYDVKMKEKGDIPEGYSVSREKKERFSLILESASTNQTSMYLCASSLVGTGYEQHFGPGTRLTVT.

This clonotype occurred many times. The genes are TRBV7-2 and TRBJ1-1, with D possibly TRBD1 on 5 matching bases. V was trimmed by 5 bases and J by 0 bases, leaving 13 bases between them. The CDR3 runs to 15 residues. The germline gives CDR1 SGHTA, CDR2 FQGNSA. The CDR3 sequence is CASSTPRVMNTEAFF. Here the CDR3 DNA reads TGTGCCAGCAGCACCCCCAGGGTAATGAACACTGAAGCTTTCTTT.